This TCR beta chain was identified in a study of CD8+ T cells in alopecia areata. Study-level points and caveats: In lesional scalp, particularly from alopecia totalis/universalis, clonality was higher than in normal scalp.

PBMCs yielded sorted CD4+ and CD8+ T cells. CDR1 SQVTM and CDR2 ANQGSEA come from the germline V gene. Deletions cut 3 bases from V and 0 bases from J, with 9 bases between. The CDR3 consists of 13 residues. Concerning this clone itself: What it binds is not known.

Investigators isolated RNA and reverse transcribed it into cDNA to act as the sequencing template. Method: immunoSEQ multiplex PCR; TCRdb's copy keeps in-frame clones and lacks some. The sample records 110,000 to 150,000 clones, approximately 65% being singletons. The V call is TRBV29-1, the J call TRBJ2-7; D perhaps matches TRBD2 (5 bases). Sequenced sample: CD8+ T cells sorted from blood. This TCR derives from a human donor in good health. Written as DNA, the CDR3 is TGCAGCGTTGATTCGGGGTCCTCCTACGAGCAGTACTTC. Its translation: CSVDSGSSYEQYF.